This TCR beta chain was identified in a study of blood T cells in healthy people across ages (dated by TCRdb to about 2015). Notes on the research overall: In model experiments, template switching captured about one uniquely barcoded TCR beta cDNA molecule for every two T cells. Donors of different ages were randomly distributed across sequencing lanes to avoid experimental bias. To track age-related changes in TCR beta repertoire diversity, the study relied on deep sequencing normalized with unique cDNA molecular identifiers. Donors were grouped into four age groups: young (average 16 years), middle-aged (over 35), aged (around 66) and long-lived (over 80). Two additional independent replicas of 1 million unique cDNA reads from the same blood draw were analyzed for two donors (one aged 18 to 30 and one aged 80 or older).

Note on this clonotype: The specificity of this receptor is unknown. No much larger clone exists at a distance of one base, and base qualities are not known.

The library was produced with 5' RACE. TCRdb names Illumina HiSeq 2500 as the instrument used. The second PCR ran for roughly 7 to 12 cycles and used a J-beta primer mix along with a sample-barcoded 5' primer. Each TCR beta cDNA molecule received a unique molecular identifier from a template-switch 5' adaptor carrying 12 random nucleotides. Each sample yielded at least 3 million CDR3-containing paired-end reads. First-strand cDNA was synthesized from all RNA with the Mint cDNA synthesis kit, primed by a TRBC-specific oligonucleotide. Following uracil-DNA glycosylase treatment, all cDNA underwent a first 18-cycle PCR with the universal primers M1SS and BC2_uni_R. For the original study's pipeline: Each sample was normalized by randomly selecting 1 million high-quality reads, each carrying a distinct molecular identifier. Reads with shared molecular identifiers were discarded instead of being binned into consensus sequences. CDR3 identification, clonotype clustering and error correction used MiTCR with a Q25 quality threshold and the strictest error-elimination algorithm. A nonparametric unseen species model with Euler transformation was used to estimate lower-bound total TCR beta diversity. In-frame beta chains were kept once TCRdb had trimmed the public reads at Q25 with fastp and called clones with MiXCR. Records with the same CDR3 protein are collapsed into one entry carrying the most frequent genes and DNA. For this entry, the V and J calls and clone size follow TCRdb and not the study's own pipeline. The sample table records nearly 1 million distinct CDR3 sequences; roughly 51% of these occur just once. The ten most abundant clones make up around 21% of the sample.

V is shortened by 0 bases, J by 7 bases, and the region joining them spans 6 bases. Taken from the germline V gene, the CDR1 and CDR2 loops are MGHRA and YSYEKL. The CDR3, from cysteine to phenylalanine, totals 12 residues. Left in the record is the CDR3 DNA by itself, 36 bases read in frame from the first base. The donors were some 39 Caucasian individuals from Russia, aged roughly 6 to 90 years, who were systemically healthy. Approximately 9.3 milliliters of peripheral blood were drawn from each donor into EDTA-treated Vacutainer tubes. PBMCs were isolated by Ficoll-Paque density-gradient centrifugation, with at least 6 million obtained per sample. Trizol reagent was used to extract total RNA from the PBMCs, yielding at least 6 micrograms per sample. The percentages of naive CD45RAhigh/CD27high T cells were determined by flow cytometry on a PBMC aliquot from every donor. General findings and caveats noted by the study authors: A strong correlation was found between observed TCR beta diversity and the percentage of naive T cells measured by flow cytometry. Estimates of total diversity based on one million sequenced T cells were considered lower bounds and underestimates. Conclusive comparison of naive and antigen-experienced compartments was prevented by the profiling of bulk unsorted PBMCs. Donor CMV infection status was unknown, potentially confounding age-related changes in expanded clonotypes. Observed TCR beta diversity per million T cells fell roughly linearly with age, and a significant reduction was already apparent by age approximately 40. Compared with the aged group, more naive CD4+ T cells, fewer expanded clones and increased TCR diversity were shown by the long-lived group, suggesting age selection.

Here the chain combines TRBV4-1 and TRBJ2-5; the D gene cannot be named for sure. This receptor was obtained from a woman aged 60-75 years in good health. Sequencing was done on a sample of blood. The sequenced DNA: TGCGCCAGCAGCCAAGATGGTTGGACCCAGTACTTC. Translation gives CASSQDGWTQYF.